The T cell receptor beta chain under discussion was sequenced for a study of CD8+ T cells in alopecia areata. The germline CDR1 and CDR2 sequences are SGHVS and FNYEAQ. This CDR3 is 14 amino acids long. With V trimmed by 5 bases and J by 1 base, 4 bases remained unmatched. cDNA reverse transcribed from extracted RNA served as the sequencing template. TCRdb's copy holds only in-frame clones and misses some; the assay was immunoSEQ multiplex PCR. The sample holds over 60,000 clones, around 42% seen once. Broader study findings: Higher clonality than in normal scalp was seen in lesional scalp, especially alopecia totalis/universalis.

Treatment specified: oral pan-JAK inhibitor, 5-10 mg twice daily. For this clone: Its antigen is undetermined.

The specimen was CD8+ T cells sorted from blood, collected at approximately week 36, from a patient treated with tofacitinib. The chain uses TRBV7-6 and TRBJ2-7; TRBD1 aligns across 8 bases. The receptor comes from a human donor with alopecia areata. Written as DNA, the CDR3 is TGTGCCAGCAGCCAAGGACAGGGATCCTACGAGCAGTACTTC. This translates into CASSQGQGSYEQYF. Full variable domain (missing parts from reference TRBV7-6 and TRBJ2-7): GAGVSQSPRYKVTKRGQDVALRCDPISGHVSLYWYRQALGQGPEFLTYFNYEAQQDKSGLPNDRFSAERPEGSISTLTIQRTEQRDSAMYRCASSQGQGSYEQYFGPGTRLTVT.